This record looks at one TCR beta chain sequence and its context. In this sample, this clonotype turned up a few times. The clone's antigen remains unknown. This may come from a read error, since a much larger clone is one base off. The data belong to a study of breast tumors, draining lymph nodes, adjacent tissues listed by TCRdb under 2016. About the investigation overall: In breast cancer patients, the study compared the TCR beta repertoires of tumor, adjacent nontumor tissue and axillary lymph nodes. The study was designed to assess the relationships and possible T-cell exchange between tumor, surrounding tissue and draining lymph node repertoires in human breast cancer.

Lymph node samples were obtained from the axillary draining lymph nodes of breast cancer patients. Taken from cysteine to phenylalanine, the CDR3 has 11 residues. The read is trimmed to its CDR3 DNA, 33 bases read in frame from base 1. From the germline V gene (reference sequence), CDR1 is DFQATT and CDR2 is SNEGSKA. The sequencing machine was an Illumina HiSeq 2000. Multiplex PCR amplification was used to generate the TCR beta chain libraries. The amplified TCR beta chain products were analyzed by high-throughput sequencing. TCRdb redid the processing of the public reads, applying fastp at Q25 and MiXCR, and retained in-frame beta chains. Entries are consolidated by CDR3 protein sequence, retaining the most common genes and DNA. The sample table lists approximately 210,000 distinct CDR3 sequences, less than 40% of them with a count of one. Roughly 3.5% of the sample goes to the ten largest clones.

The paper as a whole reports these results and caveats: A scenario in which most tumor T cells derive from the lymph node and then expand within tumor tissue was judged to be consistent with the data. The similarity between tumor and nontumor tissue repertoires was significantly greater in luminal-like breast cancer than in basal-like breast cancer. The conclusion that tumor T cells originate in lymph nodes was framed as consistent with a hypothesis rather than directly demonstrated. Tumor T-cell repertoires showed less diversity than lymph node repertoires and more diversity than nontumor tissue repertoires, and tumor T-cell repertoires showed preferential V and J gene usage.

The chain couples TRBV20-1 to TRBJ2-2; a tentative D call is TRBD2 (5 bases match). Sequenced input: axillary lymph node tissue. This receptor was taken from a female donor with breast cancer. Some clones in this sample may be carry-over from other donors' samples. The DNA sequence reads TGCAGTGCTAGGCGGACCGGGGAGCTGTCTTTT. Translation gives CSARRTGELSF.